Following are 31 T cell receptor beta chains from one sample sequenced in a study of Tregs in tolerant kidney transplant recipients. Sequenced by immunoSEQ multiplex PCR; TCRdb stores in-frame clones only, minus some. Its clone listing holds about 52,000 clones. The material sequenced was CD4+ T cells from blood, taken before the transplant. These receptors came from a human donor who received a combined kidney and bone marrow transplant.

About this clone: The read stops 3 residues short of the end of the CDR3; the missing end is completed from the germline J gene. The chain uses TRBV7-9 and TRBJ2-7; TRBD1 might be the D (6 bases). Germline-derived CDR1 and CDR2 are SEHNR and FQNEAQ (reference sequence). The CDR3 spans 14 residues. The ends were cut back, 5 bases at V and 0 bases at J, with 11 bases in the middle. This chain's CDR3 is CASSTGQSSYEQYF. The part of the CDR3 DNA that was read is TGTGCCAGCAGCACCGGACAGTCCTCCTACGAG.

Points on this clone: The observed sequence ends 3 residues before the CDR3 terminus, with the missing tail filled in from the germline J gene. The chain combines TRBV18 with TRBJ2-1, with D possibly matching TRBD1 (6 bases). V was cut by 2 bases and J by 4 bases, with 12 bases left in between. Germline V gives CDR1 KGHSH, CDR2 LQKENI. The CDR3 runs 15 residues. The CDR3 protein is CASSPSGQIYNEQFF. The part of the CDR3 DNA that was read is TGTGCCAGCTCACCATCCGGACAGATTTACAATGAG.

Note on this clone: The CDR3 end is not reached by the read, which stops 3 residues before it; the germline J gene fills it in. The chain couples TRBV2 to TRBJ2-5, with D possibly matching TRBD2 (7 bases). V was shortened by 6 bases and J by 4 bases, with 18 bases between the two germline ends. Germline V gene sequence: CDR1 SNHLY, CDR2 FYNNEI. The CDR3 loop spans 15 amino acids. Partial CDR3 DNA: TGTGCCAGCAGCGGATCGCGGGGGCAGGGAGAGACC. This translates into CASSGSRGQGET. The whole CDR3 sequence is CASSGSRGQGETQYF.

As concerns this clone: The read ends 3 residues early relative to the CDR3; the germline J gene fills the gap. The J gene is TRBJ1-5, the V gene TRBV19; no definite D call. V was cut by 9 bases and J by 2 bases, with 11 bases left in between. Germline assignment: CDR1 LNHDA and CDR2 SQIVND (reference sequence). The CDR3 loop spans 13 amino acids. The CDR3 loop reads CASAGEGNQPQHF. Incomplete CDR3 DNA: TGTGCCAGCGCCGGGGAGGGCAATCAGCCC.

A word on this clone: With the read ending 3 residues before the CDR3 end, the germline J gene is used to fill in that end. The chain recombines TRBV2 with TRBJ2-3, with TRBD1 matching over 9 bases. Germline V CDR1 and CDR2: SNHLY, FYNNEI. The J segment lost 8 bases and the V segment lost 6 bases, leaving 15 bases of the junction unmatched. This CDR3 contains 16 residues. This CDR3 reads CASSGGTGIFPGTQYF. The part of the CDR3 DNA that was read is TGTGCCAGCAGCGGCGGGACAGGGATTTTCCCAGGTACG.

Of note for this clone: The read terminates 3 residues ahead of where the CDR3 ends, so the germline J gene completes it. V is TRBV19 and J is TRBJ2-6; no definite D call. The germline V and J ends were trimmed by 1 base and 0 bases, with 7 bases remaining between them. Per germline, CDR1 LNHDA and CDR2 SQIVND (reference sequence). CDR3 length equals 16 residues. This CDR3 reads CASSIGPGSGANVLTF. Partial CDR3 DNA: TGTGCCAGTAGTATAGGGCCAGGCTCTGGGGCCAACGTC.

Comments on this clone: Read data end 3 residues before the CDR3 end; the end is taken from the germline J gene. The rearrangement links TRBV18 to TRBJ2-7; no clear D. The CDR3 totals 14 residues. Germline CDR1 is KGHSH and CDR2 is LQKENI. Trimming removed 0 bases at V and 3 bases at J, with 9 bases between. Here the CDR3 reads CASSPPSRFYEQYF. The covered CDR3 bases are TGTGCCAGCTCACCACCGTCTAGGTTCTACGAG. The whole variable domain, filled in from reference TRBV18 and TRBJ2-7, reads NAGVMQNPRHLVRRRGQEARLRCSPMKGHSHVYWYRQLPEEGLKFMVYLQKENIIDESGMPKERFSAEFPKEGPSILRIQQVVRGDSAAYFCASSPPSRFYEQYFGPGTRLTVT.

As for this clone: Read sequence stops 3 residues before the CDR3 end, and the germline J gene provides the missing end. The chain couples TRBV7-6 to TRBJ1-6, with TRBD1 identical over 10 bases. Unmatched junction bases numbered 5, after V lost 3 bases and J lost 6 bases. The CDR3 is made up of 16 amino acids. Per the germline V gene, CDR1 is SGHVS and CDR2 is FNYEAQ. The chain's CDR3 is CASSLTRDRGNSPLHF. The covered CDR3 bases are TGTGCCAGCAGCTTGACCCGGGACAGGGGTAATTCACCC. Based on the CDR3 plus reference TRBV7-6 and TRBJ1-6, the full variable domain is GAGVSQSPRYKVTKRGQDVALRCDPISGHVSLYWYRQALGQGPEFLTYFNYEAQQDKSGLPNDRFSAERPEGSISTLTIQRTEQRDSAMYRCASSLTRDRGNSPLHFGNGTRLTVT.

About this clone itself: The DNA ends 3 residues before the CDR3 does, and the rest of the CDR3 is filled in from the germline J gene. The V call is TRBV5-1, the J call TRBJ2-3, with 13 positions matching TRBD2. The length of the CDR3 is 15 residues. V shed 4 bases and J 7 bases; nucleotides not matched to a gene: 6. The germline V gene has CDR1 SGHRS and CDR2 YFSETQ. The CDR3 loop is CASSGLAGEGNTQYF. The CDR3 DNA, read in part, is TGCGCCAGCAGCGGACTAGCGGGAGAGGGCAATACG.

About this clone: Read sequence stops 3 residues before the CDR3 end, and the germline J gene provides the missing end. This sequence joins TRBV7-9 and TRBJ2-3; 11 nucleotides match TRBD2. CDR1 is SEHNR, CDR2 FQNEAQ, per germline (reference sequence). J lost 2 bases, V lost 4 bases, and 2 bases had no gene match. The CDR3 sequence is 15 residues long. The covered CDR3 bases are TGTGCCAGCAGCTCGACTAGCGGGGCCACAGATACG. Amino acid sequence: CASSSTSGATDT. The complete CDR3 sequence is CASSSTSGATDTQYF.

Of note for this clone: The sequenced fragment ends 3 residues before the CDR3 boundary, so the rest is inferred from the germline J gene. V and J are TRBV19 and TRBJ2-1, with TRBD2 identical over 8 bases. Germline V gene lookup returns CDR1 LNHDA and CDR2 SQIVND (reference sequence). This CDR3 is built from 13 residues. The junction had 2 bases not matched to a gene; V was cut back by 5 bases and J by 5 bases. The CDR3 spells CASSRTSHNEQFF. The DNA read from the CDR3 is TGTGCCAGTAGTCGGACTAGCCACAATGAG. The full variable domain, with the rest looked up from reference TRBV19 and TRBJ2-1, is DGGITQSPKYLFRKEGQNVTLSCEQNLNHDAMYWYRQDPGQGLRLIYYSQIVNDFQKGDIAEGYSVSREKKESFPLTVTSAQKNPTAFYLCASSRTSHNEQFFGPGTRLTVL.

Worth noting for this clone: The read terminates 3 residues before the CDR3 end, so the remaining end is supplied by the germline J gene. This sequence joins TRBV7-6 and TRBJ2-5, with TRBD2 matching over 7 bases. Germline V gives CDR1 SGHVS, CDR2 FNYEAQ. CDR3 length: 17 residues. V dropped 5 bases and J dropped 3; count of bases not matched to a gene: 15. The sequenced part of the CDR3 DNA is TGTGCCAGCAGCCTCACCCCTCCCGCGGGGGTCAAAGAGACC. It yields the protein CASSLTPPAGVKET. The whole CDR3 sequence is CASSLTPPAGVKETQYF.

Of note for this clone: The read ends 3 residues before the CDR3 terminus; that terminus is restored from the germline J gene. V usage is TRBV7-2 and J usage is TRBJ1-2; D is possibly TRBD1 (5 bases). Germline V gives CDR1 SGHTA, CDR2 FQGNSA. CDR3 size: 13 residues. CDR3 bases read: TGTGCCAGCAGCTTAGCAGGGGCGAGGGGC. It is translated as CASSLAGARG. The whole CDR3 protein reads CASSLAGARGYTF.

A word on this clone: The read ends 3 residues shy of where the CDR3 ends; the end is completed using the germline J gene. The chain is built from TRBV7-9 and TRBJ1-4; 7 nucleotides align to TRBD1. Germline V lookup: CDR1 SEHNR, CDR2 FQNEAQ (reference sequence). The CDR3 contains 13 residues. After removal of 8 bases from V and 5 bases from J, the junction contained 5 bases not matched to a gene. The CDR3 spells CASARGLNEKLFF. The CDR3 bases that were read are TGTGCCAGCGCGAGGGGGCTGAATGAAAAA.

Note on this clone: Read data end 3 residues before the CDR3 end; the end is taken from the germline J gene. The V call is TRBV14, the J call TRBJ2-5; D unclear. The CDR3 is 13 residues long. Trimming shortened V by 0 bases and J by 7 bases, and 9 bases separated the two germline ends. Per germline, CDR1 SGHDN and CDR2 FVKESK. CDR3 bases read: TGTGCCAGCAGCCAAGATACGGCAGGGACC. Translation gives CASSQDTAGT. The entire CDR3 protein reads CASSQDTAGTQYF.

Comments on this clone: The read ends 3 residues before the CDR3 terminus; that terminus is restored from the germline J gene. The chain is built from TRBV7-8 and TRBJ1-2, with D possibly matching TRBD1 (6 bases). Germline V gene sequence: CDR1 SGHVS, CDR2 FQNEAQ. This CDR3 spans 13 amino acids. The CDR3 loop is CASSLWQGQGYTF. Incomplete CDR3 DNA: TGTGCCAGCAGCTTATGGCAGGGGCAAGGC.

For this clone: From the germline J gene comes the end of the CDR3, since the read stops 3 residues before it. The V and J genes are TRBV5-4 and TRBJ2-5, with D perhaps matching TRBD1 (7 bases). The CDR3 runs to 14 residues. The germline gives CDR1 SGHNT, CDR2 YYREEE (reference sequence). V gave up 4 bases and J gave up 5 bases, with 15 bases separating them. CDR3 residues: CASSPGGGGETQYF. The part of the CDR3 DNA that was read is TGTGCCAGCAGCCCCGGAGGAGGGGGCGAGACC.

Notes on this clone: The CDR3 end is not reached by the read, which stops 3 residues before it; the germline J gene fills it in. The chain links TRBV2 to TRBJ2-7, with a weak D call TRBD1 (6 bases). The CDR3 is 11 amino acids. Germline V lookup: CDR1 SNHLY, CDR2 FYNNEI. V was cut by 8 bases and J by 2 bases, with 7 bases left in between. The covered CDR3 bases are TGTGCCAGCGGACAGACCTACGAG. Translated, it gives CASGQTYE. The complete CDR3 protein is CASGQTYEQYF.

The CDR3 loop is CASSLAGGRKTQYF. The sequenced part of the CDR3 DNA is TGTGCCAGCAGCCTAGCGGGGGGGAGGAAGACC. The chain recombines TRBV5-6 with TRBJ2-5, with TRBD2 identical over 12 bases. The read ends 3 residues early relative to the CDR3; the germline J gene fills the gap. This CDR3 is built from 14 residues. The J segment lost 6 bases and the V segment lost 4 bases, leaving 4 bases of the junction unmatched. CDR1 is SGHDT, CDR2 YYEEEE, per germline.

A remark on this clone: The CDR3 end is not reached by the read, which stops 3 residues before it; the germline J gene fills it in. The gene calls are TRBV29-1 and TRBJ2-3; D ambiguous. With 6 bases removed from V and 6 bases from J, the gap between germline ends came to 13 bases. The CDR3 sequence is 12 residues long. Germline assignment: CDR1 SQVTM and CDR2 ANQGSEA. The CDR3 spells CSVQAIADTQYF. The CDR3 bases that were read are TGCAGCGTGCAAGCTATTGCGGATACG.

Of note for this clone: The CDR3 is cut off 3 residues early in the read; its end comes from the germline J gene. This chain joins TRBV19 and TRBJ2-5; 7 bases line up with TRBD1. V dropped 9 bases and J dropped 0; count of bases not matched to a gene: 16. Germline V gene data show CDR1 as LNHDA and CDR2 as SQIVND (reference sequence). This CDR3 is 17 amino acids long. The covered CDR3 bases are TGTGCCAGATACCGGGACAGCTCAAGCCCGTACCAAGAGACC. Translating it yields CARYRDSSSPYQET. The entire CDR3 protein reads CARYRDSSSPYQETQYF.

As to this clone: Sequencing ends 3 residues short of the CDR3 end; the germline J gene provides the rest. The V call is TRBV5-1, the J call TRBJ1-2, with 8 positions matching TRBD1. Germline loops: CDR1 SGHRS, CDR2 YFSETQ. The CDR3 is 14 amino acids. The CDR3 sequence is CASSLARQGASYTF. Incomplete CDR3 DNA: TGCGCCAGCAGCTTGGCTCGCCAGGGGGCCAGC.

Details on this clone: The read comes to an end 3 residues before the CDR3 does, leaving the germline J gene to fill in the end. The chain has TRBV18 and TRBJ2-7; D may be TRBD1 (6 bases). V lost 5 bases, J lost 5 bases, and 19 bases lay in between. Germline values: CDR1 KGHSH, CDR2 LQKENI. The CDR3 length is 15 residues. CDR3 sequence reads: CASSSRQAPLDEQYF. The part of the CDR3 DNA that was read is TGTGCCAGCTCATCAAGACAGGCACCCCTGGACGAG.

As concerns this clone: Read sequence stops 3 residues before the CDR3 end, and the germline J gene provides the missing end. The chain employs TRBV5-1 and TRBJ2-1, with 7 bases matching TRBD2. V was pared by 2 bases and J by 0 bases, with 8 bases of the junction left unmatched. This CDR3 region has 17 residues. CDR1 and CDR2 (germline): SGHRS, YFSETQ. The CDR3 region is CASSFQPAGSSYNEQFF. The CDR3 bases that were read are TGCGCCAGCAGCTTTCAACCAGCGGGGAGCTCCTACAATGAG.

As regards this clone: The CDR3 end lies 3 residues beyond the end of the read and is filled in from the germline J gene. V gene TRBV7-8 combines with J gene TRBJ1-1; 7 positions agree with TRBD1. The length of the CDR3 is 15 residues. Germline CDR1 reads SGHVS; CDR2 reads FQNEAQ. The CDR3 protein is CASSFGGDHSQGAFF. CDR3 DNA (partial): TGTGCCAGCAGCTTCGGAGGAGACCATTCACAGGGG.

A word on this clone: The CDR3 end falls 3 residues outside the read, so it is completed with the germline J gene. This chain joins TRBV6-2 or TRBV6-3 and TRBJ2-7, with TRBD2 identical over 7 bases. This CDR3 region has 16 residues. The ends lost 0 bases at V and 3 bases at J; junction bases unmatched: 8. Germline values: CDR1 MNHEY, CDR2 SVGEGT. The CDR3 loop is CASSYSSRTRGYEQYF. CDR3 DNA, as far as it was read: TGTGCCAGCAGTTACTCCTCCCGGACTAGGGGCTACGAG.

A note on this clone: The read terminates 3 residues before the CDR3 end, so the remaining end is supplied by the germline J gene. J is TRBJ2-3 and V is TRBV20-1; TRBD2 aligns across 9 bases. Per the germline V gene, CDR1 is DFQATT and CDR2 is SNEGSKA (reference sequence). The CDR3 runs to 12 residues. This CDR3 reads CSVAGGTDTQYF. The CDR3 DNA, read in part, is TGCAGCGTAGCGGGGGGCACAGATACG.

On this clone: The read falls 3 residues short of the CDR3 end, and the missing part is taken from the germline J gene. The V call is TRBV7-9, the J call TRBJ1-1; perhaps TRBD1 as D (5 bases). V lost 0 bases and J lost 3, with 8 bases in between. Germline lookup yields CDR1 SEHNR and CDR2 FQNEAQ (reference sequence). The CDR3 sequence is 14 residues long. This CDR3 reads CASSLAREDTEAFF. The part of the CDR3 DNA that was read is TGTGCCAGCAGCTTAGCCAGGGAAGACACTGAA.

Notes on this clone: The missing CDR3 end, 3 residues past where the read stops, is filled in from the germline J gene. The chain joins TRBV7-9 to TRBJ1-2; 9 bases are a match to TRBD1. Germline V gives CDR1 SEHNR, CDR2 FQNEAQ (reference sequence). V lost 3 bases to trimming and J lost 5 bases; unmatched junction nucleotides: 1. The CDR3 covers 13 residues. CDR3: CASSLGQGYGYTF. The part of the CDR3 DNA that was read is TGTGCCAGCAGCTTGGGACAGGGTTATGGC.

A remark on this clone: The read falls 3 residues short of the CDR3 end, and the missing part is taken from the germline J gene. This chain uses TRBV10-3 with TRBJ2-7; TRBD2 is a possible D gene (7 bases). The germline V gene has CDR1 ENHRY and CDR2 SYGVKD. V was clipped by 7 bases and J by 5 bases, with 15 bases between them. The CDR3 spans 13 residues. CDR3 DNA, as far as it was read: TGTGCCATCACTGAACGGGGGGCCCACGAG. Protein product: CAITERGAHE. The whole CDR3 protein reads CAITERGAHEQYF.

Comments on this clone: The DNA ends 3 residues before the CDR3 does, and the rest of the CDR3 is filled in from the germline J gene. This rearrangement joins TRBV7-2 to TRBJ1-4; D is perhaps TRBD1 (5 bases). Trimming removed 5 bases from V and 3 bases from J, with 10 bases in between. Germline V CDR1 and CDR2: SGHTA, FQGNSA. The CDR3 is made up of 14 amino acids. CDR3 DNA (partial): TGTGCCAGCAGCCCAGGGTCCTCTAATGAAAAA. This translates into CASSPGSSNEK. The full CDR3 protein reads CASSPGSSNEKLFF.